A selection of T cell receptor beta chains follows, all from one sample in a study of blood T cell repertoires in COVID-19. This table comes from immunoSEQ multiplex PCR, and its TCRdb copy is limited to in-frame clones, with some not included. The sample holds about 49,000 clones, roughly 84% seen once. Sequencing used peripheral blood. These receptors all come from a middle-aged man with acute or convalescent COVID-19. Each CDR3 is given with its conserved first and last residue.

CDR3aa: CASSFAQGSGYTF; j_gene: TRBJ1-2; v_gene: TRBV27
CDR3aa: CASRPTGVGYEQYF; j_gene: TRBJ2-7; v_gene: TRBV7-9
CDR3aa: CASSLSDPRGSYNSPLHF; j_gene: TRBJ1-6; v_gene: TRBV27
CDR3aa: CATSDRGTARPNEQFF; j_gene: TRBJ2-1; v_gene: TRBV24-1
CDR3aa: CSASGTGDSPLHF; j_gene: TRBJ1-6; v_gene: TRBV29-1
CDR3aa: CATSGVSGGAGTDTQYF; j_gene: TRBJ2-3; v_gene: TRBV24-1
CDR3aa: CASSDSRYSEQFF; j_gene: TRBJ2-1; v_gene: TRBV6-4
CDR3aa: CASSSRQDYGYTF; j_gene: TRBJ1-2; v_gene: TRBV5-4
CDR3aa: CASSTNSPLHF; j_gene: TRBJ1-6; v_gene: TRBV7-8
CDR3aa: CASRTSGRPFNEQFF; j_gene: TRBJ2-1; v_gene: TRBV6-5
CDR3aa: CAWREGINTEAFF; j_gene: TRBJ1-1; v_gene: TRBV30
CDR3aa: CASSQDLWSIYEQYF; j_gene: TRBJ2-7; v_gene: TRBV3-1/TRBV3-2
CDR3aa: CASSTDRATDTQYF; j_gene: TRBJ2-3; v_gene: TRBV7-9
CDR3aa: CASSGGGSGGRIYEQYF; j_gene: TRBJ2-7; v_gene: TRBV6-2/TRBV6-3
CDR3aa: CASSPTPATSPLHF; j_gene: TRBJ1-6; v_gene: TRBV5-1
CDR3aa: CASSLAGVSGNTIYF; j_gene: TRBJ1-3; v_gene: TRBV11-2
CDR3aa: CASSFDRGSPLHF; j_gene: TRBJ1-6; v_gene: TRBV7-8
CDR3aa: CASSEVPEREQFF; j_gene: TRBJ2-1; v_gene: TRBV6-1
CDR3aa: CASSHRDRNTIYF; j_gene: TRBJ1-3; v_gene: TRBV7-2
CDR3aa: CASSLSRGSGANVLTF; j_gene: TRBJ2-6; v_gene: TRBV7-9
CDR3aa: CSVLGLAGDDEQYF; j_gene: TRBJ2-7; v_gene: TRBV29-1
CDR3aa: CAWRSGGNPAQPQHF; j_gene: TRBJ1-5; v_gene: TRBV30
CDR3aa: CASSSVFGQGSGGYTF; j_gene: TRBJ1-2; v_gene: TRBV7-2
CDR3aa: CASSEWTAQETQYF; j_gene: TRBJ2-5; v_gene: TRBV2
CDR3aa: CASSVNPGQGTNEQFF; j_gene: TRBJ2-1; v_gene: TRBV9
CDR3aa: CSASPIGSSYNEQFF; j_gene: TRBJ2-1; v_gene: TRBV20-1
CDR3aa: CASSFPVRGLKNSPLHF; j_gene: TRBJ1-6; v_gene: TRBV28
CDR3aa: CASSPDSYGYTF; j_gene: TRBJ1-2; v_gene: TRBV6-5
CDR3aa: CAWSKRGSYNEQFF; j_gene: TRBJ2-1; v_gene: TRBV30
CDR3aa: CASSVAHGPDYGYTF; j_gene: TRBJ1-2; v_gene: TRBV9
CDR3aa: CASSPSGRVYNEQFF; j_gene: TRBJ2-1; v_gene: TRBV6-2/TRBV6-3
CDR3aa: CAWSTRGALSEQYF; j_gene: TRBJ2-7; v_gene: TRBV30
CDR3aa: CASSLVGDRGTEAFF; j_gene: TRBJ1-1; v_gene: TRBV5-1
CDR3aa: CASGQYTEAFF; j_gene: TRBJ1-1; v_gene: TRBV7-2
CDR3aa: CSVQTTGGDTEAFF; j_gene: TRBJ1-1; v_gene: TRBV29-1
CDR3aa: CAVSTGQGIVGSEQYF; j_gene: TRBJ2-7; v_gene: TRBV3-1/TRBV3-2
CDR3aa: CASSASGTGQGTQYF; j_gene: TRBJ2-5; v_gene: TRBV27
CDR3aa: CASTPGSAYNSPLHF; j_gene: TRBJ1-6; v_gene: TRBV28
CDR3aa: CASSPPDRGGEKLFF; j_gene: TRBJ1-4; v_gene: TRBV18
CDR3aa: CASSPGLAGVSYNEQFF; j_gene: TRBJ2-1; v_gene: TRBV4-2
CDR3aa: CASSSGQGENTEAFF; j_gene: TRBJ1-1; v_gene: TRBV11-3
CDR3aa: CASSRGGLAGGWAPRTQYF; j_gene: TRBJ2-5; v_gene: TRBV7-2
CDR3aa: CASSITQAGANVLTF; j_gene: TRBJ2-6; v_gene: TRBV19
CDR3aa: CASSQFTGPTGSPLHF; j_gene: TRBJ1-6; v_gene: TRBV4-2
CDR3aa: CASSPEGAKYQPQHF; j_gene: TRBJ1-5; v_gene: TRBV18
CDR3aa: CASSDTGGEQYF; j_gene: TRBJ2-7; v_gene: TRBV10-2
CDR3aa: CASRPGGAPNTEAFF; j_gene: TRBJ1-1; v_gene: TRBV28
CDR3aa: CASSLAGTGLGSYEQYF; j_gene: TRBJ2-7; v_gene: TRBV5-5
CDR3aa: CASSQYRGGGQPQHF; j_gene: TRBJ1-5; v_gene: TRBV4-3
CDR3aa: CSAHHWGELFF; j_gene: TRBJ2-2; v_gene: TRBV20-1
CDR3aa: CASSYTGNQPQHF; j_gene: TRBJ1-5; v_gene: TRBV6-5
CDR3aa: CASSSRDFEETQYF; j_gene: TRBJ2-5; v_gene: TRBV5-4